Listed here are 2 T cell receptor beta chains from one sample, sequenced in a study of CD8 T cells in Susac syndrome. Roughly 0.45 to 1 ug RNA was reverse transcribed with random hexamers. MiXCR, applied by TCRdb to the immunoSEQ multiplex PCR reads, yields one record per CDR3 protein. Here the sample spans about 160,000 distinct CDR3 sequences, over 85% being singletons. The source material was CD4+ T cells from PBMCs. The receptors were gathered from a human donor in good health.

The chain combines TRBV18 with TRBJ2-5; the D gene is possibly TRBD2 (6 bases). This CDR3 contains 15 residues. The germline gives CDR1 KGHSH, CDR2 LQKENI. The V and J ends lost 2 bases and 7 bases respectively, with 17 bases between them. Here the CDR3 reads CASSPEGLPSGTQYF. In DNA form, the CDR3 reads TGTGCCAGCTCACCAGAGGGACTTCCGTCGGGGACCCAGTACTTC.

Here the CDR3 DNA reads TGCGCCAGCAGCGGAGGCAGCACTGAAGCTTTCTTT. The encoded protein is CASSGGSTEAFF. This chain connects TRBV5-1 to TRBJ1-1; D ambiguous. Germline lookup yields CDR1 SGHRS and CDR2 YFSETQ. Between the trimmed V and J ends, which lost 4 bases and 4 bases, there was a span of 8 bases. CDR3 length equals 12 residues.